Presented here are 24 T cell receptor beta chains from one specimen sequenced in a study of read filtering for tumor transcriptome and immune sequencing. The library was built from 400 ng RNA with molecular barcoded adaptors for alpha/delta and beta/gamma chains. MiXCR was run by TCRdb on the reads, yielding one entry per CDR3 protein. In the table there are about 60,000 distinct CDR3 sequences, 11% to 15% of which are singletons. Sequenced: a population of CD138-negative cells sorted from bone marrow. The receptors shown here come from a donor at least 40 years old with multiple myeloma.

This clonotype was seen many times. The gene calls are TRBV7-3 and TRBJ2-3; the match to TRBD1 covers 9 bases. The CDR3 is made up of 15 amino acids. The trim removed 5 bases at V and 4 bases at J, leaving 7 bases unmatched. Germline-derived CDR1 and CDR2 are SGHTA and FQGTGA. The CDR3 loop reads CASSPTGGAADTQYF. The CDR3 bases are TGTGCCAGCAGCCCAACAGGGGGCGCGGCAGATACGCAGTATTTT.

This clonotype was observed many times. The chain combines TRBV18 with TRBJ2-3; TRBD2 matches 9 bases. CDR1 KGHSH and CDR2 LQKENI come from the germline V gene. The CDR3 spans 15 residues. The V segment lost 5 bases and the J segment 5 bases; nucleotides outside the gene matches: 8. The CDR3 spells CASSSREGLGDTQYF. The CDR3 DNA reads as TGTGCCAGCTCATCGCGGGAGGGACTGGGAGATACGCAGTATTTT.

This clonotype was detected ten times or more. This rearrangement joins TRBV29-1 to TRBJ1-1; maybe TRBD1 (5 bases). The V gene lost 5 bases and the J gene lost 1 base, with 8 bases spanning the gap. CDR1 is SQVTM and CDR2 is ANQGSEA in the germline V gene. CDR3 length: 12 amino acids. The CDR3 region is CSVWDPNTEAFF. The CDR3, as DNA: TGCAGCGTTTGGGACCCGAACACTGAAGCTTTCTTT.

This clonotype was observed many times. V gene TRBV29-1 combines with J gene TRBJ2-1; the match to TRBD2 covers 7 bases. J was trimmed by 6 bases and V by 6 bases; bases with no gene match: 11. CDR3 length: 14 residues. In germline, CDR1 is SQVTM, CDR2 ANQGSEA. DNA for the CDR3: TGCAGCGTGAGAGGGCTAGCGGCGGGCAATGAGCAGTTCTTC. Amino acid sequence: CSVRGLAAGNEQFF.

In regard to this clonotype: One junction end disagrees with the germline gene, perhaps due to a read error. V usage is TRBV4-1 and J usage is TRBJ2-7; 10 bases map to TRBD1. This CDR3 has 16 amino acids. CDR1 is MGHRA, CDR2 YSYEKL, per germline. CDR3 loop: CASNQEMTGGSYELYF. The DNA for the CDR3 is TGCGCCAGCAATCAAGAAATGACAGGGGGCTCCTACGAGCTGTACTTC.

This clonotype was counted ten times or more. V and J are TRBV3-1 and TRBJ2-7, with 10 nucleotides matching TRBD2. This CDR3 has 17 amino acids. CDR1 is LGHDT and CDR2 is YNNKEL in the germline V gene (reference sequence). Trimming cost V 1 base and J 3 bases; bases outside gene matches: 9. The CDR3 DNA follows: TGTGCCAGCAGCCAAGGGGGTAAACTAGCGGGGCTCTACGAGCAGTACTTC. Its translation is CASSQGGKLAGLYEQYF.

The table lists this clonotype with a few counts. The V and J genes are TRBV4-1 and TRBJ2-2, with 7 nucleotides matching TRBD2. J gave up 7 bases and V 4 bases, and 9 bases lay outside the gene matches. Germline V lookup: CDR1 MGHRA, CDR2 YSYEKL. CDR3 length: 15 amino acids. The CDR3 sequence is CASSLLTSTFGELFF. CDR3 coding DNA: TGCGCCAGCAGCCTCCTGACTAGCACATTCGGGGAGCTGTTTTTT.

This clonotype showed up many times. The CDR3 sequence is CSVAGDNTYEQYF. The CDR3 DNA sequence: TGCAGCGTTGCGGGGGATAACACCTACGAGCAGTACTTC. The chain joins TRBV29-1 to TRBJ2-7, with a possible D match to TRBD2 (6 bases). This CDR3 contains 13 residues. Trimming stripped 4 bases from V and 2 bases from J, with 12 bases between. Germline CDR1 is SQVTM and CDR2 is ANQGSEA.

This clonotype was seen at least ten times. This chain uses TRBV7-8 with TRBJ2-3; D call uncertain. Germline CDR1 reads SGHVS; CDR2 reads FQNEAQ. The CDR3 is 12 amino acids. V dropped 5 bases and J dropped 4 bases, with 7 bases sitting between them. The CDR3, as DNA: TGTGCCAGCAGCCCTGGGTCAGATACGCAGTATTTT. Protein sequence: CASSPGSDTQYF.

This clonotype was counted ten times or more. The chain employs TRBV11-1 and TRBJ1-1; no definite D call. Trimming pared 3 bases from V and 5 bases from J, leaving 10 bases between. CDR1 is SGHAT, CDR2 FQDESV, per germline (reference sequence). The CDR3 runs 13 residues. In DNA form, the CDR3 reads TGTGCCAGCAGCTTTCGGGGTGGGACTGAAGCTTTCTTT. As protein: CASSFRGGTEAFF.

This clonotype was found many times. The chain employs TRBV7-2 and TRBJ2-5; 8 bases fit TRBD1. Trimming took 2 bases from V and 4 from J; bases not matched to a gene: 3. The CDR3 is 14 residues long. In germline, CDR1 is SGHTA, CDR2 FQGNSA. CDR3 sequence: CASSLYDRGETQYF. The CDR3 bases are TGTGCCAGCAGCTTATATGACAGGGGAGAGACCCAGTACTTC.

This clonotype was counted ten times or more. The chain links TRBV12-3 or TRBV12-4 to TRBJ2-7; TRBD1 is a possible D gene (6 bases). V lost 6 bases and J 3 bases, leaving 15 bases between the germline ends. CDR3 size: 14 residues. The CDR3 DNA reads as TGTGCCAGCAGCCCGGGACACGGTGGCTACGAGCAGTACTTC. This sequence encodes CASSPGHGGYEQYF.

This clonotype was recorded at least ten times. CDR3 amino acids: CATRQLAGGPGNEQFF. For the CDR3, the DNA is TGCGCCACCCGCCAACTAGCGGGAGGGCCGGGGAATGAGCAGTTCTTC. V usage is TRBV5-1 and J usage is TRBJ2-1; 13 bases line up with TRBD2. This CDR3 has 16 residues. The V and J ends lost 9 bases and 7 bases, in that order; junction bases with no gene match: 13. From germline, CDR1 is SGHRS and CDR2 YFSETQ.

This clonotype occurred many times. The chain's CDR3 is CASSVSGVADTEAFF. The DNA for the CDR3 is TGTGCCAGCAGCGTATCAGGGGTGGCGGACACTGAAGCTTTCTTT. The gene calls are TRBV2 and TRBJ1-1; a weak D match, TRBD1 (6 bases). Trimming took off 6 bases at V and 3 bases at J, with 17 bases between the two ends. The V gene's germline CDR1 is SNHLY and CDR2 FYNNEI. This CDR3 has 15 amino acids.

This clonotype has a count of ten or more. The chain couples TRBV29-1 to TRBJ1-5; D ambiguous. V lost 7 bases, J lost 5 bases, and 12 bases lay in between. In germline, CDR1 is SQVTM, CDR2 ANQGSEA. The CDR3 runs 12 residues. CDR3 bases: TGCAGCGCGTCTTCCATAGATCAGCCCCAGCATTTT. Residues: CSASSIDQPQHF.

This clonotype showed up many times. This rearrangement joins TRBV20-1 to TRBJ2-1, with 10 nucleotides matching TRBD2. The CDR3 extends over 14 amino acids. J was trimmed by 6 bases and V by 5 bases; bases with no gene match: 7. Germline V gene data show CDR1 as DFQATT and CDR2 as SNEGSKA (reference sequence). The CDR3 DNA sequence: TGCAGTGCTCCAACTAGCGGGATAATCAATGAGCAGTTCTTC. Its protein is CSAPTSGIINEQFF.

A word on this clonotype: A much larger clone sits a single nucleotide away, making a read error possible. The chain recombines TRBV6-2 or TRBV6-3 with TRBJ2-6, with D maybe TRBD1 (5 bases). This CDR3 comprises 15 residues. The germline CDR1 and CDR2 sequences are MNHEY and SVGEGT. CDR3 protein: CASINPSSGAYVLTF. In DNA form, the CDR3 reads TGTGCCAGCATTAATCCGAGCTCTGGGGCCTACGTCCTGACTTTC.

Concerning this clonotype: A much larger clone lies a single base off, so this may be a read error. The chain links TRBV5-6 to TRBJ2-7; no reliable D call. Germline assignment: CDR1 SGHDT and CDR2 YYEEEE. The CDR3 loop spans 14 amino acids. The CDR3 region has the DNA TGTGCCAGCAGCTTGGTGCCAGACTCCTACAAGCAGTACTTC. Residues: CASSLVPDSYKQYF.

This clonotype was counted ten times or more. The CDR3 spells CASSQDRTGLAGVPYEQYF. The CDR3 DNA reads TGCGCCAGCAGCCAAGATAGGACCGGACTAGCGGGAGTACCCTACGAGCAGTACTTC. The V gene is TRBV4-1, the J gene TRBJ2-7, with 13 bases aligning to TRBD2. Trimming removed 0 bases from V and 2 bases from J; junction bases left unmatched: 10. The germline V gene encodes CDR1 MGHRA and CDR2 YSYEKL. The CDR3 sequence is 19 residues long.

This clonotype occurred many times. CDR3 protein: CSVEVGGGEQYF. The CDR3, as DNA: TGCAGCGTTGAAGTCGGAGGGGGCGAGCAGTACTTC. The chain uses TRBV29-1 and TRBJ2-7; perhaps D is TRBD1 or TRBD2 (6 bases each). Trimming removed 1 base at V and 6 bases at J, with 10 bases between. This CDR3 is 12 amino acids long. From germline, CDR1 is SQVTM and CDR2 ANQGSEA.

The chain links TRBV12-3 or TRBV12-4 to TRBJ1-5; 12 bases fit TRBD1. The CDR3 runs to 16 residues. V shed 6 bases and J 6 bases; nucleotides not matched to a gene: 9. The CDR3 sequence: CASSSSGQGAGQPQHF. The CDR3 DNA reads as TGTGCCAGCAGCTCCTCGGGACAGGGGGCTGGTCAGCCCCAGCATTTT.

This clonotype appeared many times. This chain connects TRBV12-5 to TRBJ2-1; TRBD1 agrees at 7 bases. The CDR3 is 15 amino acids. Germline V lookup: CDR1 LGHNT, CDR2 FRNRAP. J gave up 2 bases and V 3 bases, and 4 bases lay outside the gene matches. CDR3 coding DNA: TGTGCTAGTGGTTTACCCGGGACAGCCTACAATGAGCAGTTCTTC. It is translated as CASGLPGTAYNEQFF.

This clonotype appeared many times. The chain couples TRBV5-1 to TRBJ2-7, with TRBD1 identical over 11 bases. The V gene's germline CDR1 is SGHRS and CDR2 YFSETQ. V shed 3 bases, J shed 6 bases, and the junction held 11 bases outside the gene matches. The CDR3 extends over 16 amino acids. CDR3: CASSSLPGTGGFEQYF. In nucleotides, the CDR3 is TGCGCCAGCAGCTCACTCCCCGGGACAGGGGGATTCGAGCAGTACTTC.

The V gene is TRBV6-2 or TRBV6-3, the J gene TRBJ1-1; 7 nucleotides match TRBD1. The J segment lost 5 bases and the V segment lost 6 bases, leaving 15 bases of the junction unmatched. Looked up from germline, CDR1 is MNHEY and CDR2 is SVGEGT. The CDR3 has 16 residues. The DNA for the CDR3 is TGTGCCAGCAGCCCCTACGGGCAGGGGGTGGCAACTGAAGCTTTCTTT. Translation: CASSPYGQGVATEAFF.